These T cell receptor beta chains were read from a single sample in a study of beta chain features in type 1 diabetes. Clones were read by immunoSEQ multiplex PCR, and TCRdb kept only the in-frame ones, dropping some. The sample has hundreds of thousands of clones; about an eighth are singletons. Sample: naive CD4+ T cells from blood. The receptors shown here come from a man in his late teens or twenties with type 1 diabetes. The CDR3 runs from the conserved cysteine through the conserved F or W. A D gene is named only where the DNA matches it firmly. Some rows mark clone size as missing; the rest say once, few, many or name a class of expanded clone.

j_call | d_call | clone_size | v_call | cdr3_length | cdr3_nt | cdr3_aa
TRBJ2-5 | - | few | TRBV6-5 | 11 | TGTGCCAGCCGACAGGCTGAGACCCAGTACTTC | CASRQAETQYF
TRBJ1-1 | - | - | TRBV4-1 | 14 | TGCGCCAGCAGCCTCCTCGAGTTGGGCACTGAAGCTTTCTTT | CASSLLELGTEAFF
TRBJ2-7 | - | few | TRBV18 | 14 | TGTGCCAGCTCACCACCCTCCACGTCCTACGAGCAGTACTTC | CASSPPSTSYEQYF
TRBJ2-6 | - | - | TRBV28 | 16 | TGTGCCAGCAGTCCCATTGGGGGGTCTGGGGCCAACGTCCTGACTTTC | CASSPIGGSGANVLTF
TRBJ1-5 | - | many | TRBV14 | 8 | TGTCGCGCGTCCCCCCAGCATTTT | CRASPQHF
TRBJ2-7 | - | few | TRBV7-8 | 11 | TGTGCCAGCAGCTTAGAGGGGAAGCAGTACTTC | CASSLEGKQYF
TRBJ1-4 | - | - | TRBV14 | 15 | TGTGCCAGCAGCCAAGAAAGACAGAGGAATGAAAAACTGTTTTTT | CASSQERQRNEKLFF
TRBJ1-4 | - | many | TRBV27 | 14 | TGTGCCAGCAGTTTCTCGGTTAGGCGGGAAAAACTGTTTTTT | CASSFSVRREKLFF
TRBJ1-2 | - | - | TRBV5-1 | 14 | TGCGCCAGCAGCTTGGGTCGACGGGTCTATGGCTACACCTTC | CASSLGRRVYGYTF
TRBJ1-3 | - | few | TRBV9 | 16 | TGTGCCAGCAGCACCCGACACAAATCCTCAGGAAACACCATATATTTT | CASSTRHKSSGNTIYF
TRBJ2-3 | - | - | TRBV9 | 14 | TGTGCCAGCAGCCAGGAGGGCAGGGGAGATACGCAGTATTTT | CASSQEGRGDTQYF
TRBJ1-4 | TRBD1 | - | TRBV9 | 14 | TGTGCCAGCAGCCCTGGGACAGCTAATGAAAAACTGTTTTTT | CASSPGTANEKLFF
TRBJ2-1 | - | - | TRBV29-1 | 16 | TGCAGCGTTGTACGGGGAACCGGGACACTCTATATCGGGCAGTTCTTC | CSVVRGTGTLYIGQFF
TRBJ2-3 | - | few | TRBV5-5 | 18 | TGTGCCAGCAGCCTACCTTACTTTACCACGTCTGGCACAGATACGCAGTATTTT | CASSLPYFTTSGTDTQYF
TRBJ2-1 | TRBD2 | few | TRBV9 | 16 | TGTGCCAGCAGCCCCCCGGGTCTAGCGGTAGTCAATGAGCAGTTCTTC | CASSPPGLAVVNEQFF
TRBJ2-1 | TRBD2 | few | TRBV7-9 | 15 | TGTGCCAGCAGCTTTTCGGGAGGGCCTTTAAATGAGCAGTTCTTC | CASSFSGGPLNEQFF
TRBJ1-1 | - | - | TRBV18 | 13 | TGTGCCAGCTCACCGTTACAGGGAGAGGAAGCTTTCTTT | CASSPLQGEEAFF
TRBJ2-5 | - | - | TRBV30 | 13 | TGTGCCTGGAGCACCTCTATGGGGGAGACCCAGTACTTC | CAWSTSMGETQYF
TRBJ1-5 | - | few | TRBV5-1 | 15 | TGCGCCAGCAGCATGGGACATACGGGCAATCAGCCCCAGCATTTT | CASSMGHTGNQPQHF
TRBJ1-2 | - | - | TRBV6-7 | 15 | TGTGCCAGCAGTTACCGAGCTTTGTGCCCTCGGCACTACACCTTC | CASSYRALCPRHYTF
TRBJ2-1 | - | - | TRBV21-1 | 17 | TGTGCCAGCAGCAAAAATCTCGGTGTGAGAAACCACAATGAGCAGTTCTTC | CASSKNLGVRNHNEQFF
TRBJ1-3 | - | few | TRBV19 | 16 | TGTGCCAGTAGCCCGGGACCGATGCACTCTGGAAACACCATATATTTT | CASSPGPMHSGNTIYF